The 31 T cell receptor beta chains presented below share a single source sample, sequenced in a study of blood T cell repertoires in COVID-19. Assay: immunoSEQ multiplex PCR; the TCRdb copy retains only in-frame clones and omits some. The sample lists around 140,000 clones, around three quarters occurring once. The specimen was peripheral blood. All receptors come from a man aged 45-65 years with acute or convalescent COVID-19.

V is TRBV28 and J is TRBJ1-1, with 8 nucleotides matching TRBD1. The CDR3 sequence is 13 residues long. V dropped 6 bases and J dropped 5; count of bases not matched to a gene: 5. Looked up from germline, CDR1 is MDHEN and CDR2 is SYDVKM. CDR3 residues: CASRGQDFTEAFF. The CDR3 DNA reads TGTGCCAGCAGGGGACAGGATTTTACTGAAGCTTTCTTT.

The genes are TRBV3-1 (or the pseudogene TRBV3-2) and TRBJ1-5; D possibly corresponds to TRBD1 (5 bases). Per the germline V gene, CDR1 is LGHDT and CDR2 is YNNKEL (reference sequence). The CDR3 has 15 residues. Trimming pared 3 bases from V and 5 bases from J, leaving 14 bases between. The CDR3 DNA reads as TGTGCCAGCAGCCAGTCCTGGGGAGGGGATCAGCCCCAGCATTTT. This translates into CASSQSWGGDQPQHF.

This clone was recorded only once. The CDR3 reads CASSSPSGGADTQYF. The CDR3 nucleotides are TGTGCCAGTAGCTCCCCAAGCGGGGGGGCAGATACGCAGTATTTT. This rearrangement joins TRBV19 to TRBJ2-3, with 10 bases matching TRBD2. This CDR3 has 15 residues. Looked up from germline, CDR1 is LNHDA and CDR2 is SQIVND (reference sequence). The J segment lost 4 bases and the V segment lost 6 bases, leaving 7 bases of the junction unmatched. The full variable domain, in which reference TRBV19 and TRBJ2-3 provide the parts outside the CDR3, is DGGITQSPKYLFRKEGQNVTLSCEQNLNHDAMYWYRQDPGQGLRLIYYSQIVNDFQKGDIAEGYSVSREKKESFPLTVTSAQKNPTAFYLCASSSPSGGADTQYFGPGTRLTVL.

In its sample, this clone was seen a few times. Other DNA sequences in this sample translate to the same CDR3. The chain combines TRBV5-1 with TRBJ1-1; maybe TRBD1 (5 bases). V was shortened by 0 bases and J by 0 bases, with 9 bases between the two germline ends. This CDR3 is 15 amino acids long. Per germline, CDR1 SGHRS and CDR2 YFSETQ. DNA for the CDR3: TGCGCCAGCAGCTTGGCGGCGGGGCTGAACACTGAAGCTTTCTTT. Amino acids: CASSLAAGLNTEAFF.

The chain combines TRBV5-4 with TRBJ1-1, with a possible D match to TRBD1 (5 bases). Trimming removed 7 bases at V and 5 bases at J, with 21 bases between. This CDR3 is built from 15 residues. Germline-derived CDR1 and CDR2 are SGHNT and YYREEE (reference sequence). CDR3: CASAHQRGGSTEAFF. CDR3 nucleotides: TGTGCCAGCGCACACCAACGGGGGGGATCAACTGAAGCTTTCTTT.

This rearrangement joins TRBV7-2 to TRBJ2-3; D not certain. The germline CDR1 and CDR2 sequences are SGHTA and FQGNSA. Trimming took off 2 bases at V and 0 bases at J, with 9 bases between the two ends. This CDR3 has 15 residues. CDR3 coding DNA: TGTGCCAGCAGCTTACGAGCTAGTAGCACAGATACGCAGTATTTT. Its protein product is CASSLRASSTDTQYF.

This clone has only a few counts. The V gene is TRBV2, the J gene TRBJ1-1; maybe TRBD1 (5 bases). This CDR3 spans 16 amino acids. In germline, CDR1 is SNHLY, CDR2 FYNNEI. V was shortened by 1 base and J by 3 bases, with 15 bases between the two germline ends. The CDR3 is CASSEVGLSDYTEAFF. The CDR3 bases are TGTGCCAGCAGTGAAGTGGGGCTCTCGGATTACACTGAAGCTTTCTTT.

The chain couples TRBV11-2 to TRBJ1-5; D remains ambiguous. The CDR3 is 16 amino acids. Germline values: CDR1 SGHAT, CDR2 FQNNGV. Trimming removed 3 bases at V and 0 bases at J, with 12 bases between. CDR3 residues: CASSLGDFGSNQPQHF. The CDR3, as DNA: TGTGCCAGCAGCTTGGGAGACTTCGGTAGCAATCAGCCCCAGCATTTT.

The rearrangement joins TRBV3-1 (or the pseudogene TRBV3-2) to TRBJ1-4; 9 bases are a match to TRBD1. Germline CDR1 and CDR2: LGHDT and YNNKEL (reference sequence). The CDR3 extends over 16 amino acids. Trimming cost V 2 bases and J 2 bases; bases outside gene matches: 3. Here the CDR3 reads CASSQRTGVTNEKLFF. CDR3 in DNA: TGTGCCAGCAGCCAACGGACAGGGGTGACTAATGAAAAACTGTTTTTT.

The V and J genes are TRBV6-5 and TRBJ2-3; 12 positions match TRBD2. This CDR3 spans 16 amino acids. V was pared by 2 bases and J by 2 bases, with 2 bases of the junction left unmatched. The germline gives CDR1 MNHEY, CDR2 SVGAGI. CDR3 amino acids: CASSYGLAGNTDTQYF. DNA of the CDR3: TGTGCCAGCAGTTACGGACTAGCGGGGAACACAGATACGCAGTATTTT.

The V and J genes are TRBV4-1 and TRBJ2-1; a possible D gene is TRBD2 (6 bases). Trimming took 0 bases from V and 0 from J, leaving 15 bases between them. The germline V gene has CDR1 MGHRA and CDR2 YSYEKL. The CDR3 extends over 18 amino acids. The CDR3 is CASSQDPRGSSSYNEQFF. The CDR3 bases are TGCGCCAGCAGCCAAGATCCCCGGGGGTCGAGCTCCTACAATGAGCAGTTCTTC.

This chain connects TRBV27 to TRBJ2-1; possible D gene TRBD2, 6 bases. Trimming removed 6 bases from V and 1 base from J, with 13 bases in between. Germline CDR1 reads MNHEY; CDR2 reads SMNVEV (reference sequence). The CDR3 is made up of 15 amino acids. The CDR3 sequence is CASSLGEVSYNEQFF. CDR3 DNA sequence: TGTGCCAGCAGCCTGGGGGAGGTTTCCTACAATGAGCAGTTCTTC.

Note on this clone: The DNA is left out, because the CDR3 cannot be placed on it with certainty; the CDR3 is given as TCRdb lists it. The gene calls are TRBV6-5 and TRBJ1-1; TRBD1, the D gene given by the table, was not confirmed from the DNA. 16 amino acids form the CDR3, both terminal residues included. Germline CDR1 and CDR2: MNHEY and SVGAGI. The CDR3 loop reads CASSSSPQVPNTEAFF.

This clone occurred a few times. The rearrangement links TRBV2 to TRBJ2-1; 9 nucleotides line up with TRBD2. J lost 13 bases, V lost 2 bases, and 6 bases had no gene match. CDR1 and CDR2 (germline): SNHLY, FYNNEI. CDR3 length: 13 residues. The CDR3 here is CASSESGTSRQFF. In DNA form, the CDR3 reads TGTGCCAGCAGTGAATCTGGGACTAGCCGTCAGTTCTTC. The complete variable domain, with remaining parts taken from reference TRBV2 and TRBJ2-1, reads EPEVTQTPSHQVTQMGQEVILRCVPISNHLYFYWYRQILGQKVEFLVSFYNNEISEKSEIFDDQFSVERPDGSNFTLKIRSTKLEDSAMYFCASSESGTSRQFFGPGTRLTVL.

The genes are TRBV30 and TRBJ1-3, with 10 positions matching TRBD1. Germline lookup yields CDR1 GTSNPN and CDR2 SVGIG (reference sequence). Germline trimming cut 1 base from V and 4 bases from J; bases unmatched to any gene: 7. The CDR3 length is 16 residues. CDR3 DNA sequence: TGTGCCTGGAGTGAAGGGACAGGGGCGCGCGGAAACACCATATATTTT. It codes for CAWSEGTGARGNTIYF.

Points on this clone: In the same sample, other DNA sequences code for this CDR3. The J gene is TRBJ1-1, the V gene TRBV27; D may be TRBD1 (6 bases). The germline CDR1 and CDR2 sequences are MNHEY and SMNVEV (reference sequence). This CDR3 is 12 amino acids long. V lost 7 bases to trimming and J lost 2 bases, with 8 bases between them. The CDR3 loop reads CASTGGNTEAFF. CDR3 sequence (DNA): TGTGCCAGCACGGGGGGCAACACTGAAGCTTTCTTT.

The chain recombines TRBV28 with TRBJ1-2; 9 nucleotides line up with TRBD1. V lost 6 bases and J lost 8; bases outside the gene matches: 10. Per the germline V gene, CDR1 is MDHEN and CDR2 is SYDVKM. The CDR3 loop spans 14 amino acids. Here the CDR3 DNA reads TGTGCCAGCAGCCCCACCGGGACAGGGCGAGGCTACACCTTC. This encodes CASSPTGTGRGYTF.

CDR3 nucleotide sequence: TGTGCCAGCAGTTTCTTTGCGGGGGACACAGATACGCAGTATTTT. It yields the protein CASSFFAGDTDTQYF. This chain links TRBV28 with TRBJ2-3, with TRBD2 matching over 7 bases. The V and J ends lost 3 bases and 2 bases, in that order; junction bases with no gene match: 5. The CDR3 is 15 amino acids. Looked up from germline, CDR1 is MDHEN and CDR2 is SYDVKM.

V gene TRBV6-2 or TRBV6-3 combines with J gene TRBJ2-7; TRBD1 matches 9 bases. Germline V gene sequence: CDR1 MNHEY, CDR2 SVGEGT. J was trimmed by 7 bases and V by 2 bases; bases with no gene match: 3. The CDR3 contains 13 residues. The CDR3 loop is CASSYRTGVEQYV. DNA of the CDR3: TGTGCCAGCAGTTACCGGACAGGGGTTGAGCAGTACGTC.

V is TRBV29-1 and J is TRBJ1-4; no definite D call. The CDR3 is 14 amino acids. Germline assignment: CDR1 SQVTM and CDR2 ANQGSEA. Trimming shortened V by 7 bases and J by 8 bases, and 20 bases separated the two germline ends. The CDR3 DNA reads as TGCAGCGCCGTGAGCGAGGTTGTCACGGAAAAACTGTTTTTT. Protein sequence: CSAVSEVVTEKLFF.

This clone showed up just a few times. This chain joins TRBV5-1 and TRBJ1-1, with 11 bases that match TRBD1. The V gene end was trimmed by 6 bases and the J gene end by 5 bases; junction bases not matched to a gene: 9. Germline V gene sequence: CDR1 SGHRS, CDR2 YFSETQ. The CDR3 extends over 15 amino acids. The CDR3: CASTLGQGGRTEAFF. Here the CDR3 DNA reads TGCGCCAGCACCCTGGGACAGGGGGGCAGAACTGAAGCTTTCTTT.

The genes are TRBV9 and TRBJ2-3; D unclear. This CDR3 region has 13 residues. The germline V gene has CDR1 SGDLS and CDR2 YYNGEE. Trimming removed 1 base at V and 2 bases at J, with 5 bases between. CDR3 nucleotide sequence: TGTGCCAGCAGCGTACTATCCACAGATACGCAGTATTTT. Amino acids: CASSVLSTDTQYF.

The chain uses TRBV30 and TRBJ1-2; D may be TRBD1 (5 bases). The CDR3 is 15 residues long. The germline V gene encodes CDR1 GTSNPN and CDR2 SVGIG (reference sequence). The germline V and J ends were trimmed by 1 base and 3 bases, with 15 bases remaining between them. Here the CDR3 reads CAWSGGGAFYYGYTF. CDR3 DNA: TGTGCCTGGAGTGGGGGGGGAGCATTCTACTATGGCTACACCTTC.

This chain connects TRBV9 to TRBJ1-4, with TRBD1 as a possible D gene (6 bases). The CDR3 consists of 15 residues. The V gene lost 4 bases and the J gene lost 5 bases, with 15 bases spanning the gap. CDR1 is SGDLS, CDR2 YYNGEE, per germline. The DNA of the CDR3 is TGTGCCAGCAGCCCGCGGACAGTCCCCAATGAAAAACTGTTTTTT. Its translation: CASSPRTVPNEKLFF.

The chain uses TRBV9 and TRBJ1-1; tentatively, D is TRBD1 (6 bases). The CDR3 spans 13 residues. The V end was cut by 0 bases, the J end by 5 bases, with 8 bases between. Germline V gene lookup returns CDR1 SGDLS and CDR2 YYNGEE. CDR3 nucleotides: TGTGCCAGCAGCGTAGAACAGGGAACTGAAGCTTTCTTT. Its protein is CASSVEQGTEAFF.

The chain is built from TRBV2 and TRBJ2-5; 10 bases match TRBD2. Germline V lookup: CDR1 SNHLY, CDR2 FYNNEI. V lost 7 bases and J lost 5; bases outside the gene matches: 7. This CDR3 contains 14 residues. The CDR3 here is CASNGLAGVETQYF. DNA of the CDR3: TGTGCCAGCAACGGGCTAGCGGGGGTCGAGACCCAGTACTTC.

The CDR3 loop reads CASSLAGGTGELFF. The CDR3 DNA is TGCGCCAGCAGTCTAGCGGGGGGGACCGGGGAGCTGTTTTTT. This sequence joins TRBV10-1 and TRBJ2-2; 12 bases align to TRBD2. The CDR3 totals 14 residues. Germline CDR1 reads WNHNN; CDR2 reads SYGVQD (reference sequence). J gave up 5 bases and V 5 bases, and 0 bases lay outside the gene matches.

The rearrangement uses TRBV7-2 and TRBJ2-7; a weak D match, TRBD1 (7 bases). CDR3 length: 15 amino acids. CDR1 and CDR2 (germline): SGHTA, FQGNSA. Trimming cost V 0 bases and J 2 bases, with 11 bases left between them. CDR3 sequence reads: CASSLAPGGTYEQYV. In nucleotides, the CDR3 is TGTGCCAGCAGCTTAGCTCCAGGGGGGACCTACGAGCAGTACGTC.

This clone was observed a few times. The V gene is TRBV19, the J gene TRBJ1-6; 8 nucleotides match TRBD1. The CDR3 is made up of 15 amino acids. CDR1 and CDR2 (germline): LNHDA, SQIVND (reference sequence). Trimming at V came to 8 bases and at J to 8 bases, leaving 11 bases not matched to a gene. As DNA, the CDR3 is TGTGCCAGTGGTACCTTACAGGGGGGTTATTCACCCCTCCACTTT. Translation gives CASGTLQGGYSPLHF.

The chain links TRBV7-3 to TRBJ2-3; the match to TRBD2 covers 10 bases. Germline CDR1 SGHTA, CDR2 FQGTGA. Unmatched junction bases numbered 8, after V lost 5 bases and J lost 3 bases. The CDR3 covers 16 residues. CDR3 region: CASSPRTSGVTDTQYF. The CDR3 DNA reads TGTGCCAGCAGCCCCAGAACTAGCGGGGTAACAGATACGCAGTATTTT. The variable domain in full, with the rest retrieved from reference TRBV7-3 and TRBJ2-3, is GAGVSQTPSNKVTEKGKYVELRCDPISGHTALYWYRQSLGQGPEFLIYFQGTGAADDSGLPNDRFFAVRPEGSVSTLKIQRTERGDSAVYLCASSPRTSGVTDTQYFGPGTRLTVL.

V gene TRBV9 combines with J gene TRBJ1-4; TRBD1 matches at 10 bases. Germline lookup yields CDR1 SGDLS and CDR2 YYNGEE. The CDR3 is 16 residues long. With V trimmed by 4 bases and J by 6 bases, 9 bases remained unmatched. CDR3 protein: CASSFRSGTGDEKLFF. As DNA, the CDR3 is TGTGCCAGCAGCTTTCGTTCCGGGACAGGGGATGAAAAACTGTTTTTT.